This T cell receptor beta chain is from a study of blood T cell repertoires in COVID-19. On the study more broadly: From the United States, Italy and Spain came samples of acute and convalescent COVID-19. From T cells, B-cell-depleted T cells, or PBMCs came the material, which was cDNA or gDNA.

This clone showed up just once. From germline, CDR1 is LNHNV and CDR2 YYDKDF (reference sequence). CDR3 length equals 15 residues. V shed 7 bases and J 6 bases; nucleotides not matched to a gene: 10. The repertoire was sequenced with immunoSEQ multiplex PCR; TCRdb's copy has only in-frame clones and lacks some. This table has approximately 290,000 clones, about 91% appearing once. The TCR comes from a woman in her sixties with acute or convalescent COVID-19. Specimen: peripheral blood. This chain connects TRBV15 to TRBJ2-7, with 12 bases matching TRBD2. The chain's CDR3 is CATTGDLAGGFEQYF. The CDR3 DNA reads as TGTGCCACCACCGGGGATCTAGCGGGGGGGTTCGAGCAGTACTTC. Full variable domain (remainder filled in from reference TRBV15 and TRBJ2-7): DAMVIQNPRYQVTQFGKPVTLSCSQTLNHNVMYWYQQKSSQAPKLLFHYYDKDFNNEADTPDNFQSRRPNTSFCFLDIRSPGLGDTAMYLCATTGDLAGGFEQYFGPGTRLTVT.